A selection of T cell receptor beta chains follows, all from one sample in a study of T cells after posttransplantation cyclophosphamide. Assay: immunoSEQ multiplex PCR; the TCRdb copy retains only in-frame clones and omits some. The sample consists of more than 30,000 clones, around nine tenths of them appearing once. The sequenced material came from naive CD4+ T cells sorted from PBMCs. These receptor sequences come from a woman aged 55-75 years in good health, CMV-negative, and a related stem cell transplant donor. Each CDR3 is given with its conserved first and last residue.

j_gene | v_gene | CDR3aa
TRBJ2-7 | TRBV4-2 | CASSQDTGHFGYEQYF
TRBJ2-6 | TRBV19 | CASSTAQPSGANVLTF
TRBJ2-5 | TRBV20-1 | CSARGGETQYF
TRBJ1-2 | TRBV2 | CASKREGQGNYGYTF
TRBJ2-7 | TRBV9 | CASSVGGSSYEQYF
TRBJ1-2 | TRBV5-6 | CASSSTGGSYGYTF
TRBJ1-3 | TRBV6-5 | CASSTQGYSGNTIYF
TRBJ2-3 | TRBV6-5 | CASSYSRADTQYF
TRBJ1-3 | TRBV19 | CASDRTGSGNTIYF
TRBJ2-1 | TRBV11-2 | CASSLTSEFYNEQFF
TRBJ1-1 | TRBV2 | CASSRGTGSMNTEAFF
TRBJ1-1 | TRBV10-3 | CAIRGSGEGTEAFF
TRBJ2-7 | TRBV29-1 | CSAGTGSYEQYF
TRBJ2-5 | TRBV19 | CASSSQGETQYF
TRBJ2-2 | TRBV4-3 | CASSQDASRQGITGELFF
TRBJ2-7 | TRBV28 | CASSLTSIYEQYF
TRBJ1-2 | TRBV5-1 | CASSPGDPAGYTF
TRBJ1-1 | TRBV2 | CASQGLGNTEAFF
TRBJ2-3 | TRBV27 | CASSPGTSRRVVTQYF
TRBJ1-1 | TRBV2 | CASLKEGVRMNTEAFF
TRBJ2-3 | TRBV27 | CASSLYSGSTDTQYF
TRBJ1-3 | TRBV28 | CASSLSPGRYTIYF
TRBJ1-4 | TRBV4-3 | CASSQGVVRGNEKLFF
TRBJ2-1 | TRBV2 | CASSYRDRGDNEQFF
TRBJ2-7 | TRBV18 | CASSPRQGEDYEQYF
TRBJ2-1 | TRBV5-1 | CASTRGTGENEQFF
TRBJ2-5 | TRBV2 | CASSTGLAETQYF